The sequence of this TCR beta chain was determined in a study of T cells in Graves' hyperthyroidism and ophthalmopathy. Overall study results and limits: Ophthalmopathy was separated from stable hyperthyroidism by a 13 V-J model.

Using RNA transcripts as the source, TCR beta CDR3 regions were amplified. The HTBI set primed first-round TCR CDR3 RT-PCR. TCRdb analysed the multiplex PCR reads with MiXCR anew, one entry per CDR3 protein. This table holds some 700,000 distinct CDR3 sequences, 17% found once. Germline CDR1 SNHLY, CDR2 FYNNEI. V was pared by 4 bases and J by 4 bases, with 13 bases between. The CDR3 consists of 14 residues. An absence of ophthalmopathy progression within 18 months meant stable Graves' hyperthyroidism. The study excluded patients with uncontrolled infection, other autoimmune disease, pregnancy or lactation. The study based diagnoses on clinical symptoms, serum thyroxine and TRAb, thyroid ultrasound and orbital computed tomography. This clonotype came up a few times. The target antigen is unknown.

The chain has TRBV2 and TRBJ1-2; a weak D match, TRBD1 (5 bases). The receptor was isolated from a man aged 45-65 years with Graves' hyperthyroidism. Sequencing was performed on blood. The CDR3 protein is CASSGFGTAYGYTF. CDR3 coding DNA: TGTGCCAGCAGTGGGTTCGGGACGGCCTATGGCTACACCTTC.